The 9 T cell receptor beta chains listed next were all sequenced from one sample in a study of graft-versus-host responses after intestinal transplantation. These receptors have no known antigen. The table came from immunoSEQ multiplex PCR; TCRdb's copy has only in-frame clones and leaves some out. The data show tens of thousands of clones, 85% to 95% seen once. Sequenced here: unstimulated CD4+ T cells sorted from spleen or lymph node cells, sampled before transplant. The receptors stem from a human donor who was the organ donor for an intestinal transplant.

The CDR3 nucleotides are TGTGCCAGCAGTTTCTCGACAGAAAATTCACCCCTCCACTTT. Protein: CASSFSTENSPLHF. The rearrangement joins TRBV6-6 to TRBJ1-6, with D tentatively TRBD1 (5 bases). V gave up 4 bases and J gave up 7 bases, with 11 bases separating them. The CDR3 runs to 14 residues. Germline loops: CDR1 MNHNY, CDR2 SVGAGI (reference sequence).

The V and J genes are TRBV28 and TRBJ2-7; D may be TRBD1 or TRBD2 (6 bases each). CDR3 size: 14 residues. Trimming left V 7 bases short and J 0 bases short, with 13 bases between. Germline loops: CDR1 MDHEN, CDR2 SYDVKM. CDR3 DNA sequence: TGTGCCAGCACCGGGGGCAGGTCCTCCTACGAGCAGTACTTC. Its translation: CASTGGRSSYEQYF. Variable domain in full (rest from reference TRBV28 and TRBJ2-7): DVKVTQSSRYLVKRTGEKVFLECVQDMDHENMFWYRQDPGLGLRLIYFSYDVKMKEKGDIPEGYSVSREKKERFSLILESASTNQTSMYLCASTGGRSSYEQYFGPGTRLTVT.

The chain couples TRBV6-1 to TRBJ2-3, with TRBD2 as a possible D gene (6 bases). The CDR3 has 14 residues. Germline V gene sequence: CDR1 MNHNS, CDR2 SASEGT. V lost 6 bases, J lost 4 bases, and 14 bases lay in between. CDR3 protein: CASRPGLTADTQYF. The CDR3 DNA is TGTGCCAGCAGACCGGGACTTACAGCAGATACGCAGTATTTT.

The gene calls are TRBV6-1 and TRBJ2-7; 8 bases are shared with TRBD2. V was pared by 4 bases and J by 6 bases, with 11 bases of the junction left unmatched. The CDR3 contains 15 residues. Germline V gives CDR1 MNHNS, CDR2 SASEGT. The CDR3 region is CASSVLAGPRVEQYF. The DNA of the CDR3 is TGTGCCAGCAGTGTTTTAGCGGGACCCCGGGTCGAGCAGTACTTC.

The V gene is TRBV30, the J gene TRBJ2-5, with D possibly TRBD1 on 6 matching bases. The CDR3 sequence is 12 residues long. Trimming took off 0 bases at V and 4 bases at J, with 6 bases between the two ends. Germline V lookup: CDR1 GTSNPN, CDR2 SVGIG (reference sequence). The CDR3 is CAWSVQGETQYF. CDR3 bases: TGTGCCTGGAGTGTACAGGGAGAGACCCAGTACTTC.

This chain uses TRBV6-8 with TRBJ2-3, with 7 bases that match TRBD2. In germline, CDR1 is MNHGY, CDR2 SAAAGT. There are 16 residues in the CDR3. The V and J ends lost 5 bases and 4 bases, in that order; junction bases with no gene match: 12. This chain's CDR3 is CASSHPGLPRADTQYF. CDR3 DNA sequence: TGTGCCAGCAGTCACCCGGGACTACCAAGGGCAGATACGCAGTATTTT.

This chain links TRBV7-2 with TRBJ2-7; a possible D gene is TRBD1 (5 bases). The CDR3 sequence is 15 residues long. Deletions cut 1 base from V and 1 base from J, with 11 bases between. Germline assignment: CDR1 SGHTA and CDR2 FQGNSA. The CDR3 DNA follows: TGTGCCAGCAGCTTAGTGGTCGACAGTTCCTACGAGCAGTACTTC. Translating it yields CASSLVVDSSYEQYF.

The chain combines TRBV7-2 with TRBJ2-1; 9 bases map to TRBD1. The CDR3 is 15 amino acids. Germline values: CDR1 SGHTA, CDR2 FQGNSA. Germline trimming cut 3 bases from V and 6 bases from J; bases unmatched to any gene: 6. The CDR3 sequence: CASSFRDREGNEQFF. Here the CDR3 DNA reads TGTGCCAGCAGCTTCCGGGACAGGGAGGGCAATGAGCAGTTCTTC.

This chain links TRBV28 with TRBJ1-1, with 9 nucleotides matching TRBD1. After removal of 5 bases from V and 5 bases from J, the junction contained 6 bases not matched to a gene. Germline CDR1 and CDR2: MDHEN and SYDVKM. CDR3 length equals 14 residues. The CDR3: CASSEQGARTEAFF. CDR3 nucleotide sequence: TGTGCCAGCAGTGAACAGGGGGCGCGAACTGAAGCTTTCTTT.